One sample yielded the 31 T cell receptor beta chains listed below, sequenced in a study of T-cell memory formation after mild COVID-19. TCRdb independently ran MiXCR on the 5' RACE reads; one entry per CDR3 protein. Among fewer than 650,000 distinct CDR3 sequences, less than 25% were seen once, and the ten largest hold 8.4%. Sequenced input: PBMCs or a T cell subset sorted from them (not recorded which). These receptors all stem from an adult woman who had mild COVID-19 (a few samples of this study predate the infection). Cell type and time point are not known.

In this sample, this clonotype turned up a few times. This chain connects TRBV6-5 to TRBJ1-1; a possible D gene is TRBD1 (6 bases). V lost 7 bases to trimming and J lost 4 bases, with 16 bases between them. The CDR3 runs 14 residues. Per germline, CDR1 MNHEY and CDR2 SVGAGI. The CDR3 region has the DNA TGTGCCAGCACCAAGGGGGAACGGGGCACTGAAGCTTTCTTT. It yields the protein CASTKGERGTEAFF.

This clonotype was found a few times. The J gene is TRBJ1-3, the V gene TRBV7-2; TRBD1 agrees at 8 bases. The CDR3 covers 16 residues. J lost 0 bases, V lost 5 bases, and 6 bases had no gene match. Per germline, CDR1 SGHTA and CDR2 FQGNSA. CDR3 in DNA: TGTGCCAGCAGCCAGCAGGGGACAGGCTCTGGAAACACCATATATTTT. This encodes CASSQQGTGSGNTIYF. Full variable domain (outside the CDR3, taken from reference TRBV7-2 and TRBJ1-3): GAGVSQSPSNKVTEKGKDVELRCDPISGHTALYWYRQSLGQGLEFLIYFQGNSAPDKSGLPSDRFSAERTGGSVSTLTIQRTQQEDSAVYLCASSQQGTGSGNTIYFGEGSWLTVV.

This clonotype was detected only a few times. The genes are TRBV20-1 and TRBJ1-5; maybe TRBD1 (6 bases). Germline values: CDR1 DFQATT, CDR2 SNEGSKA (reference sequence). The V gene lost 7 bases and the J gene lost 6 bases, with 19 bases spanning the gap. The CDR3 has 14 amino acids. Written as DNA, the CDR3 is TGCAGTGGGGCCCGGGGGGCGCTGGGTCAGCCCCAGCATTTT. The encoded protein is CSGARGALGQPQHF.

This clonotype appeared a few times. This rearrangement joins TRBV4-1 to TRBJ2-3; 16 positions match TRBD2. With V trimmed by 1 base and J by 5 bases, 15 bases remained unmatched. There are 21 residues in the CDR3. Looked up from germline, CDR1 is MGHRA and CDR2 is YSYEKL. CDR3 nucleotide sequence: TGCGCCAGCAGCCAAGTGGGACTAGCGGGGGGGAGGCGGGGCCCACAAGATACGCAGTATTTT. Translated, it gives CASSQVGLAGGRRGPQDTQYF.

The DNA of the CDR3 is TGCGCCAGCAGCCCGGCAGGGTGGGAACCCTACAATGAGCAGTTCTTC. Translating gives CASSPAGWEPYNEQFF. The chain combines TRBV5-1 with TRBJ2-1, with TRBD1 as a possible D gene (5 bases). The CDR3 is 16 amino acids. Trimming cost V 4 bases and J 2 bases, with 16 bases left between them. Germline CDR1 SGHRS, CDR2 YFSETQ.

The V call is TRBV24-1, the J call TRBJ2-1, with 12 bases aligning to TRBD2. V lost 4 bases and J lost 10; bases outside the gene matches: 16. CDR1 KGHDR and CDR2 SFDVKD come from the germline V gene. The CDR3 sequence is 18 residues long. The CDR3 bases are TGTGCCACCAGTGACACCGGACTAGCGGGACAATTTAGTTTAGAGCAGTTCTTC. It encodes CATSDTGLAGQFSLEQFF.

This clonotype was seen repeatedly, ten times or more. The chain joins TRBV12-3 or TRBV12-4 to TRBJ2-7, with TRBD2 matching 8 bases. Germline trimming cut 6 bases from V and 3 bases from J; bases unmatched to any gene: 7. The CDR3 contains 14 residues. The chain's CDR3 is CASRPPSGLYEQYF. The CDR3 bases are TGTGCCAGCAGACCCCCTAGCGGGCTCTACGAGCAGTACTTC.

This clonotype was seen ten or more times. The chain carries TRBV6-2 or TRBV6-3 and TRBJ1-1; no clear D gene. V shed 3 bases and J shed 1 base, with 9 bases lying between them. The germline V gene has CDR1 MNHEY and CDR2 SVGEGT. The CDR3 is 14 amino acids. The CDR3 protein is CASSYANRNTEAFF. Here the CDR3 DNA reads TGTGCCAGCAGTTATGCCAATAGGAACACTGAAGCTTTCTTT.

The chain links TRBV6-2 or TRBV6-3 to TRBJ2-1; 7 bases map to TRBD1. Germline CDR1 is MNHEY and CDR2 is SVGEGT. This CDR3 comprises 16 residues. V shed 2 bases, J shed 0 bases, and the junction held 4 bases outside the gene matches. The CDR3 sequence: CASSYGTAPSYNEQFF. As DNA, the CDR3 is TGTGCCAGCAGTTACGGGACAGCCCCCTCCTACAATGAGCAGTTCTTC.

The chain couples TRBV20-1 to TRBJ1-6; no definite D call. The V and J ends lost 3 bases and 7 bases respectively, with 13 bases between them. Germline V lookup: CDR1 DFQATT, CDR2 SNEGSKA (reference sequence). This CDR3 region has 14 residues. CDR3 nucleotides: TGCAGTGCTAGTCAAGCGGAGGTAAATTCACCCCTCCACTTT. Amino acids: CSASQAEVNSPLHF.

There are a few counts of this clonotype. V is TRBV4-1 and J is TRBJ1-2; TRBD1 matches 7 bases. V was pared by 2 bases and J by 3 bases, with 9 bases of the junction left unmatched. The CDR3 has 16 amino acids. CDR1 and CDR2 from the germline V gene are MGHRA and YSYEKL. The CDR3 protein is CASSQPRQGRDYGYTF. The CDR3 DNA reads TGCGCCAGCAGCCAACCTAGACAGGGAAGGGACTATGGCTACACCTTC.

This clonotype was found a few times. The chain couples TRBV20-1 to TRBJ1-4; TRBD1 might be the D (6 bases). Trimming took off 4 bases at V and 8 bases at J, with 14 bases between the two ends. This CDR3 is 13 amino acids long. Germline values: CDR1 DFQATT, CDR2 SNEGSKA (reference sequence). CDR3: CSATQGFREKLFF. The CDR3 region has the DNA TGCAGTGCTACGCAGGGGTTTCGGGAAAAACTGTTTTTT.

In its sample, this clonotype was seen a few times. The CDR3 nucleotides are TGTGCCAGCAGAGGAGCTCAAACCTATGGCTACACCTTC. It specifies CASRGAQTYGYTF. The chain carries TRBV25-1 and TRBJ1-2, with D uncertain. V dropped 6 bases and J dropped 4 bases, with 12 bases sitting between them. The germline CDR1 and CDR2 sequences are MGHDK and SYGVNS. This CDR3 has 13 amino acids.

The rearrangement joins TRBV7-9 to TRBJ2-3; 11 nucleotides match TRBD2. Germline V gene lookup returns CDR1 SEHNR and CDR2 FQNEAQ (reference sequence). V shed 4 bases, J shed 2 bases, and the junction held 5 bases outside the gene matches. The CDR3 length is 16 residues. This CDR3 reads CASSYPSGRLTDTQYF. For the CDR3, the DNA is TGTGCCAGCAGCTACCCTAGCGGGAGGCTCACAGATACGCAGTATTTT. The whole variable domain, filled in from reference TRBV7-9 and TRBJ2-3, reads DTGVSQNPRHKITKRGQNVTFRCDPISEHNRLYWYRQTLGQGPEFLTYFQNEAQLEKSRLLSDRFSAERPKGSFSTLEIQRTEQGDSAMYLCASSYPSGRLTDTQYFGPGTRLTVL.

This clonotype appeared a few times. This sequence joins TRBV6-5 and TRBJ1-2; the match to TRBD1 covers 10 bases. There are 15 residues in the CDR3. V gave up 5 bases and J gave up 4 bases; unmatched junction bases: 7. Per germline, CDR1 MNHEY and CDR2 SVGAGI. CDR3 nucleotides: TGTGCCAGCAGTCCGCCGGGACAGGGGAGCTATGGCTACACCTTC. Translation gives CASSPPGQGSYGYTF.

The chain carries TRBV25-1 and TRBJ1-4; 7 nucleotides align to TRBD1. Per the germline V gene, CDR1 is MGHDK and CDR2 is SYGVNS. J lost 5 bases, V lost 4 bases, and 7 bases had no gene match. The CDR3 is 15 residues long. DNA of the CDR3: TGTGCCAGCAGTGTTCGGGACAGACTAAATGAAAAACTGTTTTTT. It encodes CASSVRDRLNEKLFF.

The chain employs TRBV5-6 and TRBJ1-1, with a weak D call TRBD1 (5 bases). The CDR3 loop spans 13 amino acids. In germline, CDR1 is SGHDT, CDR2 YYEEEE. V shed 4 bases and J shed 6 bases, with 13 bases lying between them. Here the CDR3 DNA reads TGTGCCAGCAGCCTTTCAGGGTACCCTGAAGCTTTCTTT. This translates into CASSLSGYPEAFF.

This clonotype has a handful of counts. CDR3 sequence reads: CASSPTSGRNTQYF. Here the CDR3 DNA reads TGTGCCAGCAGCCCCACTAGCGGGAGAAATACGCAGTATTTT. The chain links TRBV7-2 to TRBJ2-3, with TRBD2 matching 11 bases. Trimming took 5 bases from V and 7 from J; bases not matched to a gene: 5. The CDR3 extends over 14 amino acids. Germline-derived CDR1 and CDR2 are SGHTA and FQGNSA. Combining the CDR3 with reference TRBV7-2 and TRBJ2-3 gives the whole variable domain GAGVSQSPSNKVTEKGKDVELRCDPISGHTALYWYRQSLGQGLEFLIYFQGNSAPDKSGLPSDRFSAERTGGSVSTLTIQRTQQEDSAVYLCASSPTSGRNTQYFGPGTRLTVL.

This chain joins TRBV3-1 and TRBJ2-2; possibly TRBD2 for D (6 bases). The CDR3 loop spans 16 amino acids. Germline CDR1 is LGHDT and CDR2 is YNNKEL (reference sequence). Trimming removed 0 bases at V and 4 bases at J, with 12 bases between. CDR3 protein: CASSQEPGLSTGELFF. CDR3 DNA sequence: TGTGCCAGCAGCCAAGAGCCGGGACTTTCCACCGGGGAGCTGTTTTTT.

This clonotype was counted a few times. The chain is built from TRBV2 and TRBJ2-3; possibly TRBD2 for D (5 bases). The CDR3 loop spans 14 amino acids. The V gene's germline CDR1 is SNHLY and CDR2 FYNNEI. Trimming stripped 4 bases from V and 3 bases from J, with 11 bases between. The CDR3 DNA sequence: TGTGCCAGCAGTGCGCTAGCCCGTACAGATACGCAGTATTTT. It codes for CASSALARTDTQYF.

This clonotype was observed a handful of times. V usage is TRBV20-1 and J usage is TRBJ2-7; 9 bases map to TRBD2. CDR1 is DFQATT and CDR2 is SNEGSKA in the germline V gene (reference sequence). This CDR3 is 16 amino acids long. With 2 bases clipped from V and 3 bases from J, the junction kept 11 bases outside the gene matches. CDR3 loop: CSARRGGGAAYYEQYF. The CDR3 bases are TGCAGTGCTAGAAGAGGCGGGGGGGCTGCTTACTACGAGCAGTACTTC.

CDR3 sequence reads: CASSLTRVFYNEQFF. The CDR3 nucleotides read TGTGCCAGCAGTCTGACTAGAGTCTTCTACAATGAGCAGTTCTTC. This chain joins TRBV12-3 or TRBV12-4 and TRBJ2-1, with D perhaps matching TRBD2 (6 bases). Trimming removed 5 bases at V and 3 bases at J, with 14 bases between. The CDR3 has 15 residues.

This clonotype came up a few times. V gene TRBV6-5 combines with J gene TRBJ2-3; 7 nucleotides agree with TRBD1. The V segment lost 3 bases and the J segment 0 bases; nucleotides outside the gene matches: 6. The CDR3 has 16 amino acids. Germline lookup yields CDR1 MNHEY and CDR2 SVGAGI. CDR3 loop: CASSYKGGRSTDTQYF. CDR3 coding DNA: TGTGCCAGCAGTTATAAAGGGGGCAGGAGCACAGATACGCAGTATTTT.

The chain joins TRBV24-1 to TRBJ1-1; D is unresolved. This CDR3 is 13 amino acids long. The germline V and J ends were trimmed by 1 base and 1 base, with 3 bases remaining between them. The germline CDR1 and CDR2 sequences are KGHDR and SFDVKD. The CDR3 DNA reads TGTGCCACCAGTGATTTTTCGAACACTGAAGCTTTCTTT. It codes for CATSDFSNTEAFF.

The rearrangement joins TRBV5-1 to TRBJ2-7; 7 positions match TRBD1. The V gene's germline CDR1 is SGHRS and CDR2 YFSETQ. The junction had 4 bases not matched to a gene; V was cut back by 1 base and J by 6 bases. The CDR3 consists of 13 residues. CDR3 DNA sequence: TGCGCCAGCAGCTTGACAGGGGTCCCCGAGCAGTACTTC. The encoded protein is CASSLTGVPEQYF.

The rearrangement uses TRBV18 and TRBJ2-7; 9 bases match TRBD1. With V trimmed by 6 bases and J by 2 bases, 8 bases remained unmatched. The CDR3 spans 15 residues. Germline V lookup: CDR1 KGHSH, CDR2 LQKENI. CDR3 DNA: TGTGCCAGCTCGCCAGGGGACAGGGTAACCTACGAGCAGTACTTC. It codes for CASSPGDRVTYEQYF.

For the CDR3, the DNA is TGTGCCAGCAGCTTCCATAGCGGGAGGGGAACCGGGGAGCTGTTTTTT. It specifies CASSFHSGRGTGELFF. This chain connects TRBV7-2 to TRBJ2-2; 11 nucleotides align to TRBD2. The CDR3 has 16 residues. From germline, CDR1 is SGHTA and CDR2 FQGNSA. The V segment lost 3 bases and the J segment 5 bases; nucleotides outside the gene matches: 5.

This clonotype was detected a few times. The chain uses TRBV29-1 and TRBJ2-7, with 8 bases lining up with TRBD1. The germline CDR1 and CDR2 sequences are SQVTM and ANQGSEA. This CDR3 region has 12 residues. Unmatched junction bases numbered 6, after V lost 6 bases and J lost 5 bases. CDR3 sequence reads: CSVQGAGNEQYF. In DNA form, the CDR3 reads TGCAGCGTCCAGGGGGCTGGTAACGAGCAGTACTTC.

The chain carries TRBV7-9 and TRBJ2-3; D is uncertain. Germline V gene sequence: CDR1 SEHNR, CDR2 FQNEAQ (reference sequence). V lost 5 bases and J 2 bases, leaving 11 bases between the germline ends. The CDR3 length is 14 residues. The CDR3 region is CASSPPPITDTQYF. CDR3 nucleotide sequence: TGTGCCAGCAGCCCACCCCCGATCACAGATACGCAGTATTTT. Variable domain in full (rest from reference TRBV7-9 and TRBJ2-3): DTGVSQNPRHKITKRGQNVTFRCDPISEHNRLYWYRQTLGQGPEFLTYFQNEAQLEKSRLLSDRFSAERPKGSFSTLEIQRTEQGDSAMYLCASSPPPITDTQYFGPGTRLTVL.

There are many counts of this clonotype. CDR3 coding DNA: TGTGCCAGCAGTGAAGGGTTACGGAGGGGGACTGAAGCTTTCTTT. Translating gives CASSEGLRRGTEAFF. The chain joins TRBV2 to TRBJ1-1, with D possibly matching TRBD1 (6 bases). The germline V gene encodes CDR1 SNHLY and CDR2 FYNNEI. This CDR3 is built from 15 residues. Trimming removed 1 base at V and 5 bases at J, with 14 bases between.

A few counts support this clonotype. The chain joins TRBV6-2 or TRBV6-3 to TRBJ2-7; a possible D gene is TRBD1 (6 bases). This CDR3 comprises 13 residues. V shed 0 bases and J shed 5 bases, with 8 bases lying between them. The germline V gene encodes CDR1 MNHEY and CDR2 SVGEGT. CDR3 DNA: TGTGCCAGCAGTTACTCCCAGGGGAACGAGCAGTACTTC. Translating it yields CASSYSQGNEQYF.